Sequencing of this T cell receptor beta chain was carried out in a study of regulatory T cells in long-lasting Graves disease. Time point described: persistent/refractory GD, antithyroid drugs over 5 years with positive TRAb. Scientists built the TCR library using RNA that was extracted from PBMCs. This clonotype was detected many times. Its target is not known. To make TCR beta libraries, researchers used iRepertoire HTBI primers and Arm-PCR of CDR3 regions. Using its own MiXCR run on the multiplex PCR reads, TCRdb lists one record per CDR3 protein. Among about 470,000 distinct CDR3 sequences listed, about a fifth were seen once. V was shortened by 3 bases and J by 8 bases, with 4 bases between the two germline ends. CDR3 length equals 11 residues. CDR1 and CDR2 (germline): MDHEN, SYDVKM. Overall study findings and caveats: Persistent disease showed a preference for TRBV28, TRBJ1-2 and TRBJ2-5. A greater number of public clonotypes (fewer than 3,000) was shared by persistent patients than by new patients (around 960).

The J gene is TRBJ1-4, the V gene TRBV28; D is unclear. The clonotype comes from a female donor with Graves disease. The sequenced sample was peripheral blood mononuclear cells (PBMCs), obtained when the disease was refractory, from a patient treated with antithyroid drugs. The CDR3 region is CASSLKEKLFF. The CDR3 nucleotides read TGTGCCAGCAGTTTGAAGGAAAAACTGTTTTTT.